Each of the 18 T cell receptor beta chains below was sequenced from the same sample in a study of beta chain features in type 1 diabetes. Study-wide results and limits: Moderate but significant shortening of TCRB CDR3s was recorded in all four CD4+ subsets from Type 1 diabetes patients.

Of the isolated RNA, all was reverse transcribed, and so the sequenced material was expressed TCRB transcripts. Some clones are missing from TCRdb's copy, which holds only in-frame ones; the method was immunoSEQ multiplex PCR. The repertoire holds a few hundred thousand clones, with 9.6% as singletons. These receptors' antigens are unknown. Sequencing was done on a sample of central memory CD4+ T cells from blood. The origin of the receptors is a man aged 25 to 40 with type 1 diabetes.

Ten or more counts support this clone. Other DNA sequences in the same sample also yield this CDR3. V is TRBV5-1 and J is TRBJ2-7; D may match TRBD1 or TRBD2 (6 bases each). The CDR3 is 14 amino acids. V was pared by 4 bases and J by 6 bases, with 17 bases between. Germline V lookup: CDR1 SGHRS, CDR2 YFSETQ. The CDR3 reads CASSPRTSGAEQYF. CDR3 sequence (DNA): TGCGCCAGCAGCCCCCGGACCTCGGGGGCCGAGCAGTACTTC.

This rearrangement joins TRBV18 to TRBJ2-5; tentative D call: TRBD1 (5 bases). The germline V gene has CDR1 KGHSH and CDR2 LQKENI. This CDR3 region has 17 residues. The ends were cut back, 3 bases at V and 2 bases at J, with 19 bases in the middle. The CDR3 protein is CASSPRFNDYRQETQYF. The CDR3 nucleotides read TGTGCCAGCTCACCTCGCTTTAATGATTACAGGCAAGAGACCCAGTACTTC.

The chain uses TRBV6-6 and TRBJ2-7, with a tentative D call TRBD1 (6 bases). Germline CDR1 is MNHNY and CDR2 is SVGAGI (reference sequence). V was shortened by 6 bases and J by 3 bases, with 15 bases between the two germline ends. The CDR3 runs 14 residues. CDR3 sequence (DNA): TGTGCCAGCAGATGGGAAAAGGGGGACTACGAGCAGTACTTC. It encodes CASRWEKGDYEQYF.

V gene TRBV19 combines with J gene TRBJ2-5; D is perhaps TRBD2 (7 bases). Trimming left V 4 bases short and J 4 bases short, with 19 bases between. The CDR3 consists of 16 residues. In germline, CDR1 is LNHDA, CDR2 SQIVND (reference sequence). The CDR3 loop reads CASSKGPRGGPETQYF. DNA for the CDR3: TGTGCCAGTAGTAAAGGGCCCCGCGGGGGCCCAGAGACCCAGTACTTC.

The chain uses TRBV28 and TRBJ2-7; 9 positions match TRBD1. In germline, CDR1 is MDHEN, CDR2 SYDVKM. The length of the CDR3 is 16 residues. Trimming removed 6 bases from V and 5 bases from J; junction bases left unmatched: 14. As DNA, the CDR3 is TGTGCCAGCAGCCTCCTAGGGACAGGGATCGTCGACGAGCAGTACTTC. Translated: CASSLLGTGIVDEQYF.

The rearrangement links TRBV29-1 to TRBJ2-5, with 8 bases identical to TRBD1. The CDR3 has 14 amino acids. Germline loops: CDR1 SQVTM, CDR2 ANQGSEA. With 4 bases clipped from V and 4 bases from J, the junction kept 8 bases outside the gene matches. For the CDR3, the DNA is TGCAGCGTTGGGGTGGACAGGGCTGCAGAGACCCAGTACTTC. Its translation: CSVGVDRAAETQYF. The full variable domain, completed using reference TRBV29-1 and TRBJ2-5, is SAVISQKPSRDICQRGTSLTIQCQVDSQVTMMFWYRQQPGQSLTLIATANQGSEATYESGFVIDKFPISRPNLTFSTLTVSNMSPEDSSIYLCSVGVDRAAETQYFGPGTRLLVL.

This clone has a handful of counts. V and J are TRBV28 and TRBJ2-2, with D perhaps matching TRBD2 (6 bases). The V end lost 8 bases, the J end lost 4 bases, and 14 bases lay between the germline ends. Germline lookup yields CDR1 MDHEN and CDR2 SYDVKM. This CDR3 has 14 residues. In nucleotides, the CDR3 is TGTGCCAGCGGGGGAGCGGGTACCACCGGGGAGCTGTTTTTT. This gives the protein CASGGAGTTGELFF.

This clone was counted many times. The chain uses TRBV5-4 and TRBJ1-1; 7 positions match TRBD1. With V trimmed by 2 bases and J by 7 bases, 5 bases remained unmatched. This CDR3 is 13 amino acids long. The V gene's germline CDR1 is SGHNT and CDR2 YYREEE (reference sequence). The CDR3 DNA sequence: TGTGCCAGCAGCTTACAGGACAGGTTTGAAGCTTTCTTT. Protein product: CASSLQDRFEAFF. Drawing the rest from reference TRBV5-4 and TRBJ1-1, the complete variable domain is ETGVTQSPTHLIKTRGQQVTLRCSSQSGHNTVSWYQQALGQGPQFIFQYYREEENGRGNFPPRFSGLQFPNYSSELNVNALELDDSALYLCASSLQDRFEAFFGQGTRLTVV.

The chain combines TRBV10-3 with TRBJ2-1; D remains unclear. Germline CDR1 and CDR2: ENHRY and SYGVKD. V shed 1 base and J shed 2 bases, with 15 bases lying between them. This CDR3 is built from 17 residues. CDR3 DNA sequence: TGTGCCATCAGTGAGTATGATGGCGGACCTCCCTACAATGAGCAGTTCTTC. Its protein product is CAISEYDGGPPYNEQFF.

V and J are TRBV18 and TRBJ2-7; perhaps D is TRBD1 or TRBD2 (5 bases each). The V and J ends lost 3 bases and 7 bases respectively, with 19 bases between them. The germline V gene encodes CDR1 KGHSH and CDR2 LQKENI. This CDR3 spans 15 amino acids. In DNA form, the CDR3 reads TGTGCCAGCTCACCCCCGGGCAGGGAGACAGTAGAGCAGTACTTC. Amino acid sequence: CASSPPGRETVEQYF.

This clone occurred many times. This chain uses TRBV5-1 with TRBJ1-4; tentative D call: TRBD1 (6 bases). V lost 0 bases to trimming and J lost 8 bases, with 14 bases between them. CDR3 length equals 15 residues. CDR1 SGHRS and CDR2 YFSETQ come from the germline V gene. The CDR3 spells CASSLDRAVEEKLFF. Here the CDR3 DNA reads TGCGCCAGCAGCTTGGACAGGGCGGTTGAAGAAAAACTGTTTTTT.

The chain joins TRBV11-2 to TRBJ2-5; 8 nucleotides match TRBD1. Germline V gene sequence: CDR1 SGHAT, CDR2 FQNNGV. CDR3 length equals 13 residues. With V trimmed by 7 bases and J by 1 base, 2 bases remained unmatched. CDR3 region: CASTDRAQETQYF. Here the CDR3 DNA reads TGTGCCAGCACGGACAGGGCCCAAGAGACCCAGTACTTC.

This CDR3 reads CASSREGTEAFF. The CDR3 nucleotides read TGTGCCAGCAGCAGGGAGGGCACTGAAGCTTTCTTT. The V call is TRBV5-8, the J call TRBJ1-1; D is undetermined. Trimming shortened V by 4 bases and J by 4 bases, and 8 bases separated the two germline ends. Per germline, CDR1 SGHTS and CDR2 YDEGEE. CDR3 length: 12 amino acids.

The chain links TRBV7-2 to TRBJ2-5; 7 bases match TRBD1. Unmatched junction bases numbered 10, after V lost 5 bases and J lost 4 bases. Germline CDR1 SGHTA, CDR2 FQGNSA. The CDR3 runs to 15 residues. CDR3 in DNA: TGTGCCAGCAGCCTGACAGGGACCCGAACAGAGACCCAGTACTTC. Protein product: CASSLTGTRTETQYF.

This clone has only a few counts. CDR3 nucleotide sequence: TGTGCCAGCAGCGCAGGCGTTTGGGAGCGGGGTGAAGAGACCCAGTACTTC. It is translated as CASSAGVWERGEETQYF. V usage is TRBV9 and J usage is TRBJ2-5; 7 nucleotides line up with TRBD2. This CDR3 has 17 amino acids. Germline trimming cut 3 bases from V and 3 bases from J; bases unmatched to any gene: 14. Germline V lookup: CDR1 SGDLS, CDR2 YYNGEE.

This chain uses TRBV7-6 with TRBJ2-3; D may be TRBD1 (5 bases). The V gene lost 3 bases and the J gene lost 5 bases, with 9 bases spanning the gap. The length of the CDR3 is 13 residues. Germline assignment: CDR1 SGHVS and CDR2 FNYEAQ. The chain's CDR3 is CASSFAGKDTQYF. The CDR3 DNA reads TGTGCCAGCAGCTTCGCAGGGAAAGATACGCAGTATTTT.

J is TRBJ1-5 and V is TRBV27; perhaps TRBD1 as D (5 bases). CDR3 size: 14 residues. Looked up from germline, CDR1 is MNHEY and CDR2 is SMNVEV (reference sequence). V dropped 5 bases and J dropped 2 bases, with 10 bases sitting between them. In nucleotides, the CDR3 is TGTGCCAGCAGTCAGGGTTGGGGCAATCAGCCCCAGCATTTT. Translation: CASSQGWGNQPQHF.

This clone came up many times. V usage is TRBV2 and J usage is TRBJ2-1; D unclear. With 0 bases removed from V and 2 bases from J, the gap between germline ends came to 11 bases. The CDR3 loop spans 16 amino acids. Germline-derived CDR1 and CDR2 are SNHLY and FYNNEI. CDR3 amino acids: CASSEARDPTYNEQFF. The CDR3 nucleotides are TGTGCCAGCAGTGAAGCTCGAGACCCTACCTACAATGAGCAGTTCTTC.